The present TCR beta chain was sequenced within a study of blood T cell repertoires in COVID-19. The data were produced by immunoSEQ multiplex PCR, yet TCRdb's version contains in-frame clones alone and is incomplete. The data contain about 250,000 clones, 85% of them singletons. The CDR3 covers 13 residues. V was shortened by 7 bases and J by 6 bases, with 12 bases between the two germline ends. Sequenced input: peripheral blood. The chain has TRBV12-3 or TRBV12-4 and TRBJ2-2; D gene ambiguous. The source is a middle-aged man with active or convalescent COVID-19. The CDR3 sequence is CASTPRESGELFF. CDR3 in DNA: TGTGCCAGCACCCCCCGAGAGTCCGGGGAGCTGTTTTTT.